One and the same sample provided the 16 T cell receptor beta chains below, sequenced in a study of human T cells and chemical hapten exposure. TCRdb reanalysed the RACE reads using MiXCR and keeps one entry per CDR3 protein. The table includes roughly 380,000 distinct CDR3 sequences, about 6.9% detected once. Specified time point: patch test 2, 6 weeks after DPC sensitization. Sample treatment: therapeutic diphenylcyclopropenone sensitization with weekly scalp DPC. This specimen consisted of whole blood, obtained in connection with sensitization to the hapten diphenylcyclopropenone (DPC). Receptors originate from a woman aged 18-35 years with alopecia areata. Some clones in this sample may be carry-over from other donors' samples.

In this sample, this clonotype turned up many times. V is TRBV28 and J is TRBJ1-5; D perhaps matches TRBD1 (6 bases). Trimming took 5 bases from V and 9 from J, leaving 17 bases between them. The CDR3 is 14 amino acids. Germline CDR1 MDHEN, CDR2 SYDVKM. The CDR3 nucleotides are TGTGCCAGCAGTATCCGACAGGAAAGAGGGCCCCAGCATTTT. Translating it yields CASSIRQERGPQHF.

The rearrangement uses TRBV20-1 and TRBJ2-2; the D gene is possibly TRBD1 (6 bases). The CDR3 has 15 residues. The germline V and J ends were trimmed by 1 base and 1 base, with 10 bases remaining between them. Germline lookup yields CDR1 DFQATT and CDR2 SNEGSKA (reference sequence). This CDR3 is CSARAADRNTGELFF. Here the CDR3 DNA reads TGCAGTGCTAGAGCCGCGGACAGGAACACCGGGGAGCTGTTTTTT.

This clonotype appeared many times. The chain couples TRBV19 to TRBJ1-5, with D hard to call. There are 19 residues in the CDR3. V was cut by 3 bases and J by 0 bases, with 21 bases left in between. The germline CDR1 and CDR2 sequences are LNHDA and SQIVND (reference sequence). The CDR3 sequence is CASSIGIASVVNSNQPQHF. The CDR3 DNA follows: TGTGCCAGTAGTATTGGGATTGCTTCGGTGGTAAATAGCAATCAGCCCCAGCATTTT.

At least ten counts were recorded for this clonotype. This chain joins TRBV4-2 and TRBJ1-3; possibly TRBD1 for D (6 bases). The germline CDR1 and CDR2 sequences are LGHNA and YNFKEQ. V was cut by 0 bases and J by 1 base, with 16 bases left in between. The CDR3 has 18 amino acids. The CDR3 here is CASSQDFVPGASGNTIYF. The CDR3 nucleotides are TGTGCCAGCAGCCAAGATTTCGTTCCGGGGGCGTCTGGAAACACCATATATTTT.

The CDR3 DNA sequence: TGTGCCATCAGCCCAAAGACTAGCGGGGGCTCTCGTGGGCAGTATTTT. Translating gives CAISPKTSGGSRGQYF. The chain employs TRBV10-3 and TRBJ2-3, with 12 nucleotides matching TRBD2. CDR1 and CDR2 (germline): ENHRY, SYGVKD. This CDR3 is 16 amino acids long. With 6 bases clipped from V and 11 bases from J, the junction kept 15 bases outside the gene matches.

In DNA, the CDR3 is TGTGCCAGCAGCAAACTAGACACTGAAGCTTTCTTT. It codes for CASSKLDTEAFF. This chain joins TRBV7-9 and TRBJ1-1; D unclear. CDR1 and CDR2 from the germline V gene are SEHNR and FQNEAQ (reference sequence). Trimming stripped 5 bases from V and 3 bases from J, with 7 bases between. The CDR3 covers 12 residues.

In its sample, this clonotype was seen many times. The chain employs TRBV5-4 and TRBJ1-6; no clear D gene. Germline CDR1 SGHNT, CDR2 YYREEE (reference sequence). V was shortened by 4 bases and J by 11 bases, with 16 bases between the two germline ends. The CDR3 contains 14 residues. The CDR3 nucleotides read TGTGCCAGCAGCCCGTCCAGAGGTCCGGCACCCCTCCACTTT. Its translation is CASSPSRGPAPLHF.

Many counts were recorded for this clonotype. This sequence joins TRBV4-2 and TRBJ1-2, with 10 bases identical to TRBD1. The CDR3 spans 15 residues. J was trimmed by 6 bases and V by 0 bases; bases with no gene match: 4. Germline CDR1 is LGHNA and CDR2 is YNFKEQ. CDR3 DNA sequence: TGTGCCAGCAGCCAAGAAGGGGGGACAGGGGATGGCTACACCTTC. Translation gives CASSQEGGTGDGYTF.

This clonotype was seen more than once but under ten times. The chain uses TRBV7-9 and TRBJ1-2, with D perhaps TRBD1 (6 bases). CDR3 length: 12 residues. Germline CDR1 SEHNR, CDR2 FQNEAQ (reference sequence). V gave up 5 bases and J gave up 8 bases, with 12 bases separating them. CDR3 bases: TGTGCCAGCAGCCGACAGGAGGGAGGCTACACCTTC. Its translation: CASSRQEGGYTF.

This clonotype has at least ten counts. The chain couples TRBV18 to TRBJ1-1; a possible D gene is TRBD1 (6 bases). Looked up from germline, CDR1 is KGHSH and CDR2 is LQKENI. This CDR3 region has 15 residues. Trimming stripped 8 bases from V and 0 bases from J, with 16 bases between. Here the CDR3 reads CASTAGVLMNTEAFF. The CDR3 DNA is TGTGCCAGCACGGCAGGGGTTCTCATGAACACTGAAGCTTTCTTT.

A few counts support this clonotype. The chain is built from TRBV6-5 and TRBJ1-1; no firm D call. The CDR3 extends over 12 amino acids. CDR1 and CDR2 from the germline V gene are MNHEY and SVGAGI. V lost 8 bases and J 8 bases, leaving 15 bases between the germline ends. The CDR3 spells CASRRSEVEAFF. For the CDR3, the DNA is TGTGCCAGCCGCAGATCGGAGGTCGAAGCTTTCTTT.

This clonotype occurred a few times. The chain links TRBV29-1 to TRBJ2-3; 7 bases are a match to TRBD1. This CDR3 comprises 13 residues. The V gene's germline CDR1 is SQVTM and CDR2 ANQGSEA. V shed 6 bases and J 5 bases; nucleotides not matched to a gene: 8. CDR3 bases: TGCAGCGTGATTGACAGGGCGCGAGATACGCAGTATTTT. Its translation is CSVIDRARDTQYF.

This clonotype was found a few times. The chain joins TRBV7-2 to TRBJ1-4; 9 bases match TRBD1. The CDR3 totals 15 residues. CDR1 is SGHTA and CDR2 is FQGNSA in the germline V gene. Trimming removed 5 bases from V and 8 bases from J; junction bases left unmatched: 9. In DNA form, the CDR3 reads TGTGCCAGCAGCCGACAACAGGGGGCACAAGAAAAACTGTTTTTT. Protein: CASSRQQGAQEKLFF.

This clonotype was found many times. J is TRBJ1-6 and V is TRBV2, with unresolved D. The CDR3 contains 16 residues. Trimming took off 6 bases at V and 10 bases at J, with 22 bases between the two ends. CDR1 and CDR2 from the germline V gene are SNHLY and FYNNEI. In nucleotides, the CDR3 is TGTGCCAGCAGCGGGGTCCGTAAGAGAGGAAACTCACCCCTCCACTTT. This translates into CASSGVRKRGNSPLHF.

Only a few counts were recorded for this clonotype. This chain connects TRBV18 to TRBJ2-2, with 9 positions matching TRBD1. Losses at the gene ends were 4 bases for V and 6 bases for J; bases not matched to a gene: 9. The CDR3 contains 16 residues. CDR1 KGHSH and CDR2 LQKENI come from the germline V gene. The CDR3 DNA sequence: TGTGCCAGCTCACGAGACCGGGACAGGGCCGCCGGGGAGCTGTTTTTT. Its translation: CASSRDRDRAAGELFF.

The V gene is TRBV28, the J gene TRBJ2-3; no reliable D call. CDR3 length: 16 residues. Per the germline V gene, CDR1 is MDHEN and CDR2 is SYDVKM. V was clipped by 6 bases and J by 1 base, with 17 bases between them. The CDR3, as DNA: TGTGCCAGCAGGCTCCGCTCGGTCGGAGGCACAGATACGCAGTATTTT. This gives the protein CASRLRSVGGTDTQYF.